This T cell receptor beta chain was captured by sequencing in a study of graft-versus-host responses after intestinal transplantation. Turning to the study itself: For about three years after anti-thymocyte globulin induction, all recipients took tacrolimus and steroids.

This clone was seen only once. As yet, its antigen is unknown. The V and J ends lost 2 bases and 0 bases, in that order; junction bases with no gene match: 5. The CDR3 length is 16 residues. Germline values: CDR1 KGHSH, CDR2 LQKENI. Some clones are missing from TCRdb's copy, which holds only in-frame ones; the method was immunoSEQ multiplex PCR. Here the sample spans about 100,000 clones, roughly 87% being singletons. This sequence was found in a human donor who received an intestinal transplant. The genes are TRBV18 and TRBJ2-3; 7 nucleotides line up with TRBD2. The source material was unstimulated CD4+ T cells sorted from spleen or lymph node cells, sampled before intestinal transplant. The CDR3 DNA reads as TGTGCCAGCTCACCAAGACTAGCAGCTAGCACAGATACGCAGTATTTT. The encoded protein is CASSPRLAASTDTQYF. Complete variable domain (other parts from reference TRBV18 and TRBJ2-3): NAGVMQNPRHLVRRRGQEARLRCSPMKGHSHVYWYRQLPEEGLKFMVYLQKENIIDESGMPKERFSAEFPKEGPSILRIQQVVRGDSAAYFCASSPRLAASTDTQYFGPGTRLTVL.